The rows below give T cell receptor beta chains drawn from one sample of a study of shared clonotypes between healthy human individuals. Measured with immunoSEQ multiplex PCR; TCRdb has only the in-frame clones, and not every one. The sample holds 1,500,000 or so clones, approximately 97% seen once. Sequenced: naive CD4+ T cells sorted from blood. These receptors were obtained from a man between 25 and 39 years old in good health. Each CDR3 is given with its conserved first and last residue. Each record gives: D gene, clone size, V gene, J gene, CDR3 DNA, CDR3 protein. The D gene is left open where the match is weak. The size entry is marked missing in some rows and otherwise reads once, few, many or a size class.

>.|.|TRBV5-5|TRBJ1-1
TGTGCCAGCAGCTTGGCCCCGGCAGTGCAGAACACTGAAGCTTTCTTT
CASSLAPAVQNTEAFF
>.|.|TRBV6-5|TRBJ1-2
TGTGCCATTTCGCAGGGGAATGGCTACACCTTC
CAISQGNGYTF
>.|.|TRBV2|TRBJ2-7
TGTGCCAGCAGTTTACAGACTAACCTACGCGAGCAGTACTTC
CASSLQTNLREQYF
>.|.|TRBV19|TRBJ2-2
TGTGCCAGTAGTAGGGGACATAGCGAGCTGTTTTTT
CASSRGHSELFF
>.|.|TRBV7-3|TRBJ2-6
TGTGCCAGCAGCTTAGGCGGGGCCAACGTCCTGACTTTC
CASSLGGANVLTF
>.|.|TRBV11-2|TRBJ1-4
TGTGCCAGCAGCCGCTACCGGGACATCAATGAAAAACTGTTTTTT
CASSRYRDINEKLFF
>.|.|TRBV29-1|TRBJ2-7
TGCAGCGTAGGACCTAAACAGGGAACCTACGAGCAGTACTTC
CSVGPKQGTYEQYF
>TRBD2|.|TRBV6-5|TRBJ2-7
TGTGCCAGCAGCGAGACTAGCGGGAGTTACGAGCAGTACTTC
CASSETSGSYEQYF
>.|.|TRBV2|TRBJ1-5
TGTGCCACCGGAGGGACCGTTTTAGGTCAGCCCCAGCATTTT
CATGGTVLGQPQHF
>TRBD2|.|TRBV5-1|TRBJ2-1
TGCGCCAGCAGCTTGGTAATCCTAGCGGGAAATGAGCAGTTCTTC
CASSLVILAGNEQFF
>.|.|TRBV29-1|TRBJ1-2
TGCAGCGTTCCCACCCCCCCAGGGAAGCATGGCTACACCTTC
CSVPTPPGKHGYTF
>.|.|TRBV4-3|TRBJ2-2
TGCGCCAGCAGCCTCCTCGCCGGGAAGAACACCGGGGAGCTGTTTTTT
CASSLLAGKNTGELFF
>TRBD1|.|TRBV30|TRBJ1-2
TGTGCCTGGAGTAAGGACAGGCGCGGCTACACCTTC
CAWSKDRRGYTF
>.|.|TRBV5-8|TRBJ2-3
TGTGCCAGCAGCCCCTCCTCGGCCACAGATACGCAGTATTTT
CASSPSSATDTQYF
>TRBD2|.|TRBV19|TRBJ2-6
TGTGCCAGTAGTATCCGGGGGGAATCTGGGGCCAACGTCCTGACTTTC
CASSIRGESGANVLTF
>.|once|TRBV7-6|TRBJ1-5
TGTGCCAGCAGCTTAACGGACAATTGGGATCAGCCCCAGCATTTT
CASSLTDNWDQPQHF
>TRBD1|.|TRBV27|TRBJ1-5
TGTGCCAGCAGTTTAAGCTCGGCAGGGGGTTTCAATCAGCCCCAGCATTTT
CASSLSSAGGFNQPQHF
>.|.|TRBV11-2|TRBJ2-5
TGTGCCAGCAGCTTAGATCTGGCCACTGAGACCCAGTACTTC
CASSLDLATETQYF
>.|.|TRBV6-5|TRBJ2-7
TGTGCCAGCAGTTACTCGCCCTCTGTGGGCTACGAGCAGTACTTC
CASSYSPSVGYEQYF
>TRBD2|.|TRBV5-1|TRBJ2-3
TGCGCCAGCAGCTTGTTGGCTAGCGGGAGAACAGATACGCAGTATTTT
CASSLLASGRTDTQYF
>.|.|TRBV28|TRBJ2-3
TGTGCCAGCAGGTTGTCTACCCCCCGTGGTACGCAGTATTTT
CASRLSTPRGTQYF
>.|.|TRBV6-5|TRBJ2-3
TGTGCCAGCAGTTACTGGGATTTCACAGATACGCAGTATTTT
CASSYWDFTDTQYF
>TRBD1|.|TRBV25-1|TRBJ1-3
TGTGCCAGCAGTGAAGGACAGGGCTCTGGAAACACCATATATTTT
CASSEGQGSGNTIYF
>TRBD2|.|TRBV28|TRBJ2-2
TGTGCCAGCAGAAATAGCGGGACTAACACCGGGGAGCTGTTTTTT
CASRNSGTNTGELFF
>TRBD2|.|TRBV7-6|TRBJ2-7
TGTGCCAGCAGCTTATTGTCGACTAGCGACTACGAGCAGTACTTC
CASSLLSTSDYEQYF
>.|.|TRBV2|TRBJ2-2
TGTGCCGGTTTAGCGGTCCCGAACACCGGGGAGCTGTTTTTT
CAGLAVPNTGELFF
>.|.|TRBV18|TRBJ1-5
TGTGCCAGCACTGACGGATATCAGCCCCAGCATTTT
CASTDGYQPQHF
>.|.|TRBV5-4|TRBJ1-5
TGTGCCAGCAGCCGCCGGGGGGGTAGGGAAGGCAATCAGCCCCAGCATTTT
CASSRRGGREGNQPQHF
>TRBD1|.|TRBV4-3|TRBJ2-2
TGCGCCAGCAGCACCCCACCGGGACAGGGGGCTTACACCGGGGAGCTGTTTTTT
CASSTPPGQGAYTGELFF
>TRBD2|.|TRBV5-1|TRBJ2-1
TGCGCCAGCAGCTTGGATGGGACTAGCGTGGGCAATGAGCAGTTCTTC
CASSLDGTSVGNEQFF
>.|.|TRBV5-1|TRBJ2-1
TGCGCCAGCAGCTTGGGTCTGCACCTAAATGAGCAGTTCTTC
CASSLGLHLNEQFF
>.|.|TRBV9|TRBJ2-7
TGTGCCAGCAGCGTAAACGGGGGCTCCTACGAGCAGTACTTC
CASSVNGGSYEQYF
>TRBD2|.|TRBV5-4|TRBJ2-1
TGTGCCAGCAGCCCGATCTCTAGCGGGATTGACAATGAGCAGTTCTTC
CASSPISSGIDNEQFF
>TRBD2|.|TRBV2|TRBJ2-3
TGTGCCAGCAGTGTGTGGCCTAGCGGGGATACGCAGTATTTT
CASSVWPSGDTQYF
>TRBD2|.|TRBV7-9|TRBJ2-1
TGTGCCAGCAGCTTTGGCGGGGGTAGCTCCTACAATGAGCAGTTCTTC
CASSFGGGSSYNEQFF
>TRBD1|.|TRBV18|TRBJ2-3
TGTGCCAGCTCATTCGACAGGGGGCGCGATACGCAGTATTTT
CASSFDRGRDTQYF
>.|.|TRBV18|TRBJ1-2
TGTGCCAGCTCCGTAGGGGGGAACTATGGCTACACCTTC
CASSVGGNYGYTF
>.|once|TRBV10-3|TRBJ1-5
TGTGCCATCAGTGAGACTGGGCAGCCCCAGCATTTT
CAISETGQPQHF
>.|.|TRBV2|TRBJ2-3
TGTGCCAGCAGTGGGAGGGGGGGACTAGATACGCAGTATTTT
CASSGRGGLDTQYF
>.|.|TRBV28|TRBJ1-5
TGTGCCAGCAGTTTACCCGGGACGGAGCCCCAGCATTTT
CASSLPGTEPQHF
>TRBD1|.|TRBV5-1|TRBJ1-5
TGCGCCAGCAGCTGGGCGGGACAGAACAATCAGCCCCAGCATTTT
CASSWAGQNNQPQHF